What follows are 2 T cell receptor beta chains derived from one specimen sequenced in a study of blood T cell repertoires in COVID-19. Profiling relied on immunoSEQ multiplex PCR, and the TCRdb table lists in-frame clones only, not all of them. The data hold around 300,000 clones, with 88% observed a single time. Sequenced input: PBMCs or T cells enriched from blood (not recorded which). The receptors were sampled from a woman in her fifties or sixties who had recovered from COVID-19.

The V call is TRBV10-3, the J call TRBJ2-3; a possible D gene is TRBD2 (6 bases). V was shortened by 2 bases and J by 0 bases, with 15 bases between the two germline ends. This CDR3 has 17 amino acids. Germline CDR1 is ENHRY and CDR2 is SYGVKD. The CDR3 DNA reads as TGTGCCATCAGTGAGGGTGGTGGCGGGACTAGCACAGATACGCAGTATTTT. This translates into CAISEGGGGTSTDTQYF.

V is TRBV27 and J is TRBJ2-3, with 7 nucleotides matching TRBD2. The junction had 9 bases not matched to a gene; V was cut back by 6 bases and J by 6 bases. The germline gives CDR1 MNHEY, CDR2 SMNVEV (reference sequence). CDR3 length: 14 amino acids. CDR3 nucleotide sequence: TGTGCCAGCAGCCATCGGGGCGGGAGCGATACGCAGTATTTT. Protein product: CASSHRGGSDTQYF.